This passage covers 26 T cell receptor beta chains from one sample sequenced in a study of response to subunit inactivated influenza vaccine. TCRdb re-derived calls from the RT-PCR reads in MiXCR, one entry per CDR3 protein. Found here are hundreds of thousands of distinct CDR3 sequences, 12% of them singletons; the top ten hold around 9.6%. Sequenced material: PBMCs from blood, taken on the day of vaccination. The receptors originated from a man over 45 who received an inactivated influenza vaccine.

The CDR3 here is CASSYLRSLAEQFF. In DNA, the CDR3 is TGTGCCAGCAGTTACTTAAGGAGTTTGGCAGAGCAGTTCTTC. The chain is built from TRBV6-2 or TRBV6-3 and TRBJ2-1; D ambiguous. Germline V lookup: CDR1 MNHEY, CDR2 SVGEGT. V was trimmed by 1 base and J by 10 bases, leaving 14 bases between them. The CDR3 totals 14 residues.

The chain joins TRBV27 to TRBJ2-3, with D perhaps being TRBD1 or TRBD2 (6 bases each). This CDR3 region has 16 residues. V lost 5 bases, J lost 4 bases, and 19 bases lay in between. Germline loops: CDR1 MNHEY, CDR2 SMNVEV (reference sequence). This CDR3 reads CASSRGAGRRADTQYF. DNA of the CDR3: TGTGCCAGCAGTAGGGGGGCGGGCAGACGGGCAGATACGCAGTATTTT.

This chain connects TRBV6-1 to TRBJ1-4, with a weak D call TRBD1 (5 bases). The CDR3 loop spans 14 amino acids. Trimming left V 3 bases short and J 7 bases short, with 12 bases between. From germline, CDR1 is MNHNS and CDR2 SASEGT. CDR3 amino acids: CASSEGTISEKLFF. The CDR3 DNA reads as TGTGCCAGCAGTGAGGGGACGATTTCTGAAAAACTGTTTTTT.

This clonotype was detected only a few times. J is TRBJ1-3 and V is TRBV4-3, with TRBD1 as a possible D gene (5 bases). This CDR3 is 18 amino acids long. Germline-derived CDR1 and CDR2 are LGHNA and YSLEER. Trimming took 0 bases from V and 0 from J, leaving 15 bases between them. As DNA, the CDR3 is TGCGCCAGCAGCCAAGAACCCCAAAGACAGAACTCTGGAAACACCATATATTTT. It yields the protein CASSQEPQRQNSGNTIYF.

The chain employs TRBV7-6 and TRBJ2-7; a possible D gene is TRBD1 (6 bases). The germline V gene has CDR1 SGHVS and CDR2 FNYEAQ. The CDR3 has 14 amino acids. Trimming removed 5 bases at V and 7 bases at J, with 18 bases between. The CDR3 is CASSPLGAPREQYF. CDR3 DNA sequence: TGTGCCAGCAGCCCACTGGGGGCCCCTCGGGAGCAGTACTTC.

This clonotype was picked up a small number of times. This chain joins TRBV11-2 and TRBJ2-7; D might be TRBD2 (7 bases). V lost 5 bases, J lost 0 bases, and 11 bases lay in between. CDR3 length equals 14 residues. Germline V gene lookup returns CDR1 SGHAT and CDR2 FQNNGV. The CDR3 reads CASSEGGSSYEQYF. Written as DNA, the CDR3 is TGTGCCAGCAGCGAGGGGGGGAGCTCCTACGAGCAGTACTTC.

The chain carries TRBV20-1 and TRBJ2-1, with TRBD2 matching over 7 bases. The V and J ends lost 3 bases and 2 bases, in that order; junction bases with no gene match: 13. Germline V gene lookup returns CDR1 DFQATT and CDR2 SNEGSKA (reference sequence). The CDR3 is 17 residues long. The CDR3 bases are TGCAGTGCTAGTCGGGCTAGCGGTGGGTTCGCCTACAATGAGCAGTTCTTC. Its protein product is CSASRASGGFAYNEQFF.

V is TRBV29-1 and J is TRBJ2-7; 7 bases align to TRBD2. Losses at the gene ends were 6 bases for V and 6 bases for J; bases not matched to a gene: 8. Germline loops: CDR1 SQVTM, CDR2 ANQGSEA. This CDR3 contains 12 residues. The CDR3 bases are TGCAGCGTCGCCCGTTCGGGGGGCGAGCAGTACTTC. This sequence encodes CSVARSGGEQYF.

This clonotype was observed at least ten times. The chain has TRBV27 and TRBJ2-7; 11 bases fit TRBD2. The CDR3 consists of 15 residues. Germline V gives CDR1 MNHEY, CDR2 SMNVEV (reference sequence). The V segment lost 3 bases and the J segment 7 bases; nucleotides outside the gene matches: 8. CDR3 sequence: CASSFLLAGVGEQYF. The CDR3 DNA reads TGTGCCAGCAGTTTCCTACTAGCGGGGGTTGGGGAGCAGTACTTC.

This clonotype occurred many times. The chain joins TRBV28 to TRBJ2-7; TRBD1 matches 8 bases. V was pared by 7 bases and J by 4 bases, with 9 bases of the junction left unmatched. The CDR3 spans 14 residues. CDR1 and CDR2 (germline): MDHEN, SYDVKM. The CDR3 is CASKPTGDGYEQYF. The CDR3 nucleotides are TGTGCCAGCAAGCCGACAGGGGACGGTTACGAGCAGTACTTC.

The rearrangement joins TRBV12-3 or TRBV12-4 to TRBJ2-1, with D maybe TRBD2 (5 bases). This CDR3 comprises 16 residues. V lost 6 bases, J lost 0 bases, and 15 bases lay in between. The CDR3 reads CASSQLRGLSYNEQFF. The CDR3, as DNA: TGTGCCAGCAGCCAACTTAGAGGACTCTCCTACAATGAGCAGTTCTTC.

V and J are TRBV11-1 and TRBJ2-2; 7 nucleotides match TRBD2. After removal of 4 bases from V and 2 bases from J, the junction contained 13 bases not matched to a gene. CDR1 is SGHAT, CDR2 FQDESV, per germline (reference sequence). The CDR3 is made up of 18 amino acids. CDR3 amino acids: CASSSLWASGTNTGELFF. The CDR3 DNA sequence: TGTGCCAGCAGCTCGCTCTGGGCTAGCGGCACCAACACCGGGGAGCTGTTTTTT.

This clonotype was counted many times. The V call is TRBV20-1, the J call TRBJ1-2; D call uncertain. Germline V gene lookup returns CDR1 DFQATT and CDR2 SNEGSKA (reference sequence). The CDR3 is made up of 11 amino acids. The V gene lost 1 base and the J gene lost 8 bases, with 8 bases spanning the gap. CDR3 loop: CSARAGYGYTF. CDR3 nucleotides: TGCAGTGCTAGAGCAGGTTACGGCTACACCTTC.

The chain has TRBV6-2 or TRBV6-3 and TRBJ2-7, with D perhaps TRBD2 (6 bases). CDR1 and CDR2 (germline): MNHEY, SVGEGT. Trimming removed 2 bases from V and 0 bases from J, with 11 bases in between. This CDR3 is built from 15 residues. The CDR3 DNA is TGTGCCAGCAGTTACGGAGGGGTAAGCTCCTACGAGCAGTACTTC. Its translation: CASSYGGVSSYEQYF.

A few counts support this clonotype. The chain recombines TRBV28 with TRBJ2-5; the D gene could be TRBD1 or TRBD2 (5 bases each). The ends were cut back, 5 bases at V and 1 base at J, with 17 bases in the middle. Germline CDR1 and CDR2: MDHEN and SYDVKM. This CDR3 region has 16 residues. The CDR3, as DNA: TGTGCCAGCAGTAACGAAGACCCGGGGCCCCAAGAGACCCAGTACTTC. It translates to CASSNEDPGPQETQYF.

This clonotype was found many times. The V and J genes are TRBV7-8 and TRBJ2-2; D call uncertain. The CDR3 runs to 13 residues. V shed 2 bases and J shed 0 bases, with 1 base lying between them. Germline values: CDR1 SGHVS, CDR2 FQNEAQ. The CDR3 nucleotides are TGTGCCAGCAGCTTAACGAACACCGGGGAGCTGTTTTTT. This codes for CASSLTNTGELFF.

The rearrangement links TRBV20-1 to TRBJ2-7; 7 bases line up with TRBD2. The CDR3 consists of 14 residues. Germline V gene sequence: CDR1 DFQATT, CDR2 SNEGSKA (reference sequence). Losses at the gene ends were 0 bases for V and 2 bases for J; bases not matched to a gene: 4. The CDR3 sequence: CSARDPGGAYEQYF. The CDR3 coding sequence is TGCAGTGCTAGAGATCCTGGGGGGGCCTACGAGCAGTACTTC.

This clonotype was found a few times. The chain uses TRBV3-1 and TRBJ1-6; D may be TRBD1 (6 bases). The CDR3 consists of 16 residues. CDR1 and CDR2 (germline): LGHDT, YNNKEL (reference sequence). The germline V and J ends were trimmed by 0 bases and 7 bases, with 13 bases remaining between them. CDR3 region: CASSQDWAGVNSPLHF. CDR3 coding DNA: TGTGCCAGCAGCCAAGACTGGGCAGGGGTAAATTCACCCCTCCACTTT.

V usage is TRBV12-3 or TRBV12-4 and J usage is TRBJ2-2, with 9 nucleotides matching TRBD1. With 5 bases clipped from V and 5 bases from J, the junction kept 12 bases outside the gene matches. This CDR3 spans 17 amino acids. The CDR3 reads CASSGMYRQGGTGELFF. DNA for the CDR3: TGTGCCAGCAGTGGCATGTACCGACAGGGGGGAACCGGGGAGCTGTTTTTT.

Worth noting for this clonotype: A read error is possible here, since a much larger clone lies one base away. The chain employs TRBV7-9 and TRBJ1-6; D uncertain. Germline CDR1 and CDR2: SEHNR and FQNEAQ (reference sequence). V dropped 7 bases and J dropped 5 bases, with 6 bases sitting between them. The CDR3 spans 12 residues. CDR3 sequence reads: CASIHNNSPLHF. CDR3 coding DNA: TGTGCCAGCATCCACAATAATTCACCCCTCCACTTT. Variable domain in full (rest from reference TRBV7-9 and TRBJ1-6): DTGVSQNPRHKITKRGQNVTFRCDPISEHNRLYWYRQTLGQGPEFLTYFQNEAQLEKSRLLSDRFSAERPKGSFSTLEIQRTEQGDSAMYLCASIHNNSPLHFGNGTRLTVT.

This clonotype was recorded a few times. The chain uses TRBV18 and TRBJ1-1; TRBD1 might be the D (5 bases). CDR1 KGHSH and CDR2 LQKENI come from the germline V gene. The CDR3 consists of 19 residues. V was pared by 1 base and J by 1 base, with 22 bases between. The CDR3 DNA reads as TGTGCCAGCTCACCACAGCCACAGGACCTCCTTCCGCGGAACACTGAAGCTTTCTTT. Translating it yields CASSPQPQDLLPRNTEAFF.

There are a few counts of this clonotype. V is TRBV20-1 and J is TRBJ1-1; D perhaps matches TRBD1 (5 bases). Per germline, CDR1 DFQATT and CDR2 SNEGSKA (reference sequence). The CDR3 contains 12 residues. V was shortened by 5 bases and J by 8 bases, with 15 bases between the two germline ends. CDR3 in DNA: TGCAGTGCTGGACCGGGGCTGGCAGAAGCTTTCTTT. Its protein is CSAGPGLAEAFF.

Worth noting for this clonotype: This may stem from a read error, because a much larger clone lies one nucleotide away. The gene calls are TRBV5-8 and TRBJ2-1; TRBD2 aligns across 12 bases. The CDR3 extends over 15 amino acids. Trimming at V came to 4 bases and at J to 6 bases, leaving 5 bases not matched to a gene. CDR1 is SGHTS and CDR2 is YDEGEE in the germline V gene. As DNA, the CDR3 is TGTGCCAGCAGCATGACTAGCGGGAGCAGCAATGAGCAGTTCTTC. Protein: CASSMTSGSSNEQFF.

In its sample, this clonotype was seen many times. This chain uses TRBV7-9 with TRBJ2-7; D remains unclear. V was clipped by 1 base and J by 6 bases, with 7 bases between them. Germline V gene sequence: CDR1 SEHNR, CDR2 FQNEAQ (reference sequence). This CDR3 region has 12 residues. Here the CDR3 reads CASSLGLVEQYF. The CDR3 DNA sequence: TGTGCCAGCAGCTTAGGGCTCGTCGAGCAGTACTTC.

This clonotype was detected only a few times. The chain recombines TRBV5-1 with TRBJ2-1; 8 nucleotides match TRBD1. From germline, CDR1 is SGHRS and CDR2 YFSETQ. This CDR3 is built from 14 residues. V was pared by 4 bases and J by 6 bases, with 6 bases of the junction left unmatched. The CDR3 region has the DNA TGCGCCAGCAGCCTACCAACAGGGGGCAATGAGCAGTTCTTC. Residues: CASSLPTGGNEQFF.

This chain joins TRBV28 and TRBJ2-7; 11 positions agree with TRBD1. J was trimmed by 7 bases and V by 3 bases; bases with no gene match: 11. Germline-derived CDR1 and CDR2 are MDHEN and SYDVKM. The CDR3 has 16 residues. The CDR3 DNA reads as TGTGCCAGCAGTTTCAGTCGGGACAGGGGGATGTTGGAGCAGTACTTC. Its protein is CASSFSRDRGMLEQYF. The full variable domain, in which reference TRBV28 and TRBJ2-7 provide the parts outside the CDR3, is DVKVTQSSRYLVKRTGEKVFLECVQDMDHENMFWYRQDPGLGLRLIYFSYDVKMKEKGDIPEGYSVSREKKERFSLILESASTNQTSMYLCASSFSRDRGMLEQYFGPGTRLTVT.